The source of this T cell receptor beta chain is a study of cytomegalovirus exposure and HLA in healthy donors. General study findings and limits: Several of the most significant clusters appeared linked to common viral pathogens, based on a later analysis. DRB1 had the most TCR associations and HLA-C the fewest, a later analysis found, with rates varying by HLA locus. V- and J-gene trimming in TCR beta was tied to a missense DCLRE1C variant by an analysis performed later. Previously analyzed data showed that most TCR beta V segments were productive at a frequency of about 90% or about 30%.

Germline loops: CDR1 SGHTA, CDR2 FQGNSA. After removal of 1 base from V and 9 bases from J, the junction contained 6 bases not matched to a gene. The length of the CDR3 is 16 residues. PCR involved 60 Vbeta and 13 Jbeta primers. The data were produced by immunoSEQ multiplex PCR, yet TCRdb's version contains in-frame clones alone and is incomplete. The profile shows fewer than 200,000 clones, 65% to 85% of them singletons. A word on this clone: Its target is not known.

This TCR came from a man aged 55 to 70 in good health and CMV-seronegative. The chain carries TRBV7-2 and TRBJ2-1; the match to TRBD2 covers 13 bases. Sequenced: PBMCs. The CDR3, as DNA: TGTGCCAGCAGCTTAGATGGACTAGCGGGGGCCAGTGAGCAGTTCTTC. It is translated as CASSLDGLAGASEQFF.